This T cell receptor (beta chain) was retrieved from a study of OX40 agonist ivuxolimab in advanced cancers. For the study at large: The dose-escalation cohort was approximately 80% male, with a mean age of around 60 years, ranging roughly 20 to 90. Previous treatment with anti-PD-1, anti-PD-L1 or anti-CTLA-4 therapy was allowed; about 40% had received some.

Sequenced by immunoSEQ multiplex PCR; TCRdb stores in-frame clones only, minus some. The sample includes 15,000 or so clones, 80% seen only once; the top ten take roughly 25%. Germline CDR1 is MNHNS and CDR2 is SASEGT. CDR3 length equals 15 residues. V shed 1 base, J shed 8 bases, and the junction held 9 bases outside the gene matches. The V gene is TRBV6-1, the J gene TRBJ1-2; 8 bases are a match to TRBD1. Sequences were derived from CD4+ or CD8+ T cells sorted from blood, sampled in a trial of the OX40 agonist ivuxolimab. The receptor was derived from an adult with an advanced solid tumor such as melanoma, head and neck, liver or kidney cancer. This chain's CDR3 is CASSEGSQGAEGYTF. CDR3 in DNA: TGTGCCAGCAGTGAAGGAAGTCAGGGGGCGGAGGGCTACACCTTC.